These 13 T cell receptor beta chains share one sample of origin, sequenced in a study of blood T cell repertoires in COVID-19. Measured with immunoSEQ multiplex PCR; TCRdb has only the in-frame clones, and not every one. The sample records about 110,000 clones, 80% to 90% being singletons. Input material: peripheral blood. These receptors were collected from a man between 40 and 49 years old with active or convalescent COVID-19.

The J gene is TRBJ1-1, the V gene TRBV5-4, with D hard to call. CDR1 SGHNT and CDR2 YYREEE come from the germline V gene (reference sequence). Trimming shortened V by 0 bases and J by 4 bases, and 7 bases separated the two germline ends. This CDR3 region has 13 residues. CDR3 DNA: TGTGCCAGCAGCTTGGTGTCCAGCACTGAAGCTTTCTTT. Protein sequence: CASSLVSSTEAFF.

The V and J genes are TRBV7-2 and TRBJ1-3; D gene ambiguous. The V end was cut by 2 bases, the J end by 15 bases, with 11 bases between. This CDR3 contains 11 residues. Germline-derived CDR1 and CDR2 are SGHTA and FQGNSA. CDR3 sequence reads: CASSLTGSTYF. Here the CDR3 DNA reads TGTGCCAGCAGCTTAACCGGGTCCACATATTTT.

The rearrangement joins TRBV11-2 to TRBJ2-5; 7 bases map to TRBD2. The CDR3 runs 15 residues. J lost 5 bases, V lost 0 bases, and 6 bases had no gene match. Germline CDR1 and CDR2: SGHAT and FQNNGV. The CDR3 loop is CASSLEGGSRETQYF. The CDR3 DNA reads as TGTGCCAGCAGCTTAGAGGGAGGGTCGAGGGAGACCCAGTACTTC.

The chain is built from TRBV19 and TRBJ1-5; 8 bases agree with TRBD1. J lost 6 bases, V lost 5 bases, and 9 bases had no gene match. CDR1 and CDR2 from the germline V gene are LNHDA and SQIVND (reference sequence). The CDR3 loop spans 15 amino acids. The CDR3 sequence is CASSYWQGASQPQHF. CDR3 DNA sequence: TGTGCCAGTAGTTATTGGCAGGGGGCAAGTCAGCCCCAGCATTTT.

V gene TRBV28 combines with J gene TRBJ1-3; D unclear. The CDR3 consists of 16 residues. CDR1 is MDHEN and CDR2 is SYDVKM in the germline V gene. V lost 4 bases to trimming and J lost 2 bases, with 15 bases between them. CDR3 region: CASSSPTTGAGNTIYF. As DNA, the CDR3 is TGTGCCAGCAGTTCCCCAACAACGGGTGCTGGAAACACCATATATTTT.

This clone has just a few counts. The chain couples TRBV7-2 to TRBJ2-7; TRBD2 aligns across 8 bases. Germline CDR1 and CDR2: SGHTA and FQGNSA. This CDR3 comprises 16 residues. The V gene end was trimmed by 1 base and the J gene end by 2 bases; junction bases not matched to a gene: 7. The chain's CDR3 is CASSLEQGGGPYEQYF. CDR3 sequence (DNA): TGTGCCAGCAGCTTAGAGCAGGGCGGGGGGCCCTACGAGCAGTACTTC.

The rearrangement uses TRBV27 and TRBJ2-1; 12 bases map to TRBD1. Looked up from germline, CDR1 is MNHEY and CDR2 is SMNVEV (reference sequence). V gave up 6 bases and J gave up 9 bases; unmatched junction bases: 12. This CDR3 is built from 16 residues. The CDR3 nucleotides read TGTGCCAGCAGCCTAAAACCGGGACAGGGGGCGAGTGAGCAGTTCTTC. It specifies CASSLKPGQGASEQFF.

V and J are TRBV5-1 and TRBJ2-1; D may be TRBD1 (5 bases). The CDR3 loop spans 16 amino acids. The V gene lost 2 bases and the J gene lost 4 bases, with 16 bases spanning the gap. CDR1 and CDR2 (germline): SGHRS, YFSETQ. The DNA for the CDR3 is TGCGCCAGCAGCTTAATGGCGATAGGGGTATACAATGAGCAGTTCTTC. This translates into CASSLMAIGVYNEQFF.

The J gene is TRBJ2-3, the V gene TRBV7-2, with TRBD2 matching over 9 bases. Germline loops: CDR1 SGHTA, CDR2 FQGNSA. J gave up 7 bases and V 5 bases, and 22 bases lay outside the gene matches. The CDR3 is made up of 19 amino acids. CDR3 coding DNA: TGTGCCAGCAGCCCACGGGGAAGCGGGAGGCTCTTGGAACCGAATACGCAGTATTTT. Translation gives CASSPRGSGRLLEPNTQYF.

The chain links TRBV4-1 to TRBJ1-1; no definite D call. Germline CDR1 reads MGHRA; CDR2 reads YSYEKL. This CDR3 region has 15 residues. The V end was cut by 4 bases, the J end by 1 base, with 13 bases between. The chain's CDR3 is CASSLSQVSNTEAFF. The CDR3 DNA is TGCGCCAGCAGCCTCTCCCAGGTTTCGAACACTGAAGCTTTCTTT.

The rearrangement joins TRBV7-2 to TRBJ2-2, with D possibly TRBD1 on 5 matching bases. In germline, CDR1 is SGHTA, CDR2 FQGNSA. The CDR3 extends over 16 amino acids. Between the trimmed V and J ends, which lost 2 bases and 0 bases, there was a span of 10 bases. CDR3 sequence: CASSLLPGTNTGELFF. CDR3 DNA: TGTGCCAGCAGCTTATTACCAGGGACGAACACCGGGGAGCTGTTTTTT.

V is TRBV24-1 and J is TRBJ2-3; 12 nucleotides agree with TRBD2. Per germline, CDR1 KGHDR and CDR2 SFDVKD. J lost 4 bases, V lost 4 bases, and 5 bases had no gene match. This CDR3 has 16 residues. The CDR3 loop reads CATSDVTSGSPDTQYF. Written as DNA, the CDR3 is TGTGCCACCAGTGACGTGACTAGCGGGAGTCCAGATACGCAGTATTTT.

The V gene is TRBV7-9, the J gene TRBJ1-1, with D perhaps TRBD1 (5 bases). Germline assignment: CDR1 SEHNR and CDR2 FQNEAQ (reference sequence). CDR3 length: 15 residues. The V gene lost 1 base and the J gene lost 2 bases, with 11 bases spanning the gap. DNA for the CDR3: TGTGCCAGCAGCTTAGATGGCAGGGATAACACTGAAGCTTTCTTT. This translates into CASSLDGRDNTEAFF.